Shown below are 30 T cell receptor beta chains from a single sample sequenced in a study of CD8+ T cells in alopecia areata (dated by TCRdb to 2017 to 2018). The sample's time point label, in plain terms: 20 to 30 weeks on oral tofacitinib. According to the study, the label for this sample's treatment or condition signals: oral pan-JAK inhibitor, 5-10 mg twice daily. The library was made by the immunoSEQ multiplex PCR assay. RNA was extracted from all samples and reverse transcribed into cDNA as template for TCR sequencing. What TCRdb holds here is the immuneACCESS table cut down to in-frame rearrangements. Part of the clones is not present; checked against another copy, under half of the missing clones reflect an unresolved V gene, and the others are unexplained. The sample profile shows 250,000 to 300,000 clones; roughly 64% of them were found once. The leading ten clones occupy about 1.8% of the sample.

The source material was CD4+ T cells sorted from blood, sampled at week 24, from a patient treated with tofacitinib. All receptors derive from a human donor with alopecia areata.

The chain carries TRBV5-1 and TRBJ2-3; D not certain. V gave up 7 bases and J gave up 0 bases, with 15 bases separating them. Per germline, CDR1 SGHRS and CDR2 YFSETQ. CDR3 length: 15 amino acids. The CDR3 DNA is TGCGCCAGCCGCCCCACGGCCTCTAGCACAGATACGCAGTATTTT. Its protein product is CASRPTASSTDTQYF.

The chain uses TRBV4-1 and TRBJ2-5; 10 positions agree with TRBD2. The length of the CDR3 is 17 residues. V was clipped by 1 base and J by 2 bases; unmatched bases: 7. Germline V CDR1 and CDR2: MGHRA, YSYEKL. The DNA for the CDR3 is TGCGCCAGCAGCCAAGCCTGGGCTAGCGGGGGACAAGAGACCCAGTACTTC. Protein sequence: CASSQAWASGGQETQYF.

A note on this clone: The same CDR3 is also encoded by other DNA sequences in this sample. The V gene is TRBV30, the J gene TRBJ1-2, with D hard to call. CDR3 length: 13 residues. The germline CDR1 and CDR2 sequences are GTSNPN and SVGIG (reference sequence). V lost 2 bases to trimming and J lost 2 bases, with 9 bases between them. In DNA form, the CDR3 reads TGTGCCTGGAGTCCAGGTCTAAACTATGGCTACACCTTC. This sequence encodes CAWSPGLNYGYTF.

About this clone itself: The same CDR3 is also encoded by other DNA sequences in this sample. J is TRBJ2-5 and V is TRBV30; D is undetermined. Per the germline V gene, CDR1 is GTSNPN and CDR2 is SVGIG (reference sequence). The CDR3 extends over 11 amino acids. The V gene lost 3 bases and the J gene lost 2 bases, with 4 bases spanning the gap. The CDR3 DNA is TGTGCCTGGAGCAGTCAAGAGACCCAGTACTTC. It translates to CAWSSQETQYF.

The chain has TRBV29-1 and TRBJ2-2, with 8 bases fitting TRBD1. The V segment lost 6 bases and the J segment 3 bases; nucleotides outside the gene matches: 3. The CDR3 extends over 13 amino acids. Germline V gene sequence: CDR1 SQVTM, CDR2 ANQGSEA. CDR3 sequence (DNA): TGCAGCGTGGCGGGACAGGACACCGGGGAGCTGTTTTTT. This sequence encodes CSVAGQDTGELFF.

This clone was observed once. This chain uses TRBV5-1 with TRBJ2-5, with TRBD2 as a possible D gene (6 bases). Germline assignment: CDR1 SGHRS and CDR2 YFSETQ. The CDR3 has 13 amino acids. V gave up 5 bases and J gave up 5 bases, with 13 bases separating them. CDR3 coding DNA: TGCGCCAGCAGTTCGTTGGGAGGTGAGACCCAGTACTTC. Amino acid sequence: CASSSLGGETQYF.

The CDR3 sequence is CASSPGLNTEAFF. For the CDR3, the DNA is TGCGCCAGCAGCCCGGGACTGAACACTGAAGCTTTCTTT. The V call is TRBV5-1, the J call TRBJ1-1; D is possibly TRBD1 (5 bases). Trimming pared 4 bases from V and 0 bases from J, leaving 7 bases between. This CDR3 contains 13 residues. The germline V gene encodes CDR1 SGHRS and CDR2 YFSETQ.

This clone was found a few times. The CDR3 sequence is CASSQVGLVQETQYF. Written as DNA, the CDR3 is TGCGCCAGCAGCCAAGTGGGGCTAGTACAAGAGACCCAGTACTTC. The V and J genes are TRBV4-1 and TRBJ2-5; maybe TRBD1 (5 bases). V lost 1 base and J 2 bases, leaving 11 bases between the germline ends. Per the germline V gene, CDR1 is MGHRA and CDR2 is YSYEKL. The CDR3 extends over 15 amino acids.

CDR3 coding DNA: TGTGCCAGCAGCGTAGGGCCTAGCGGGGGCACAGATACGCAGTATTTT. Amino acids: CASSVGPSGGTDTQYF. This chain connects TRBV9 to TRBJ2-3, with TRBD2 matching over 9 bases. The CDR3 is 16 residues long. Unmatched junction bases numbered 3, after V lost 0 bases and J lost 1 base. The V gene's germline CDR1 is SGDLS and CDR2 YYNGEE. Using reference TRBV9 and TRBJ2-3 for the parts outside the CDR3, the full variable domain is DSGVTQTPKHLITATGQRVTLRCSPRSGDLSVYWYQQSLDQGLQFLIQYYNGEERAKGNILERFSAQQFPDLHSELNLSSLELGDSALYFCASSVGPSGGTDTQYFGPGTRLTVL.

There are a few counts of this clone. The CDR3 reads CASSPSPQGREAFF. The CDR3 coding sequence is TGTGCCAGCAGCCCCTCCCCCCAGGGGCGCGAAGCTTTCTTT. This chain joins TRBV7-6 and TRBJ1-1; D may be TRBD1 (6 bases). V was clipped by 5 bases and J by 8 bases, with 18 bases between them. Per germline, CDR1 SGHVS and CDR2 FNYEAQ. The CDR3 totals 14 residues.

This clone was counted between two and nine times. This chain uses TRBV28 with TRBJ1-5, with D maybe TRBD1 (6 bases). CDR3 length: 15 residues. Looked up from germline, CDR1 is MDHEN and CDR2 is SYDVKM. V shed 7 bases and J shed 2 bases, with 15 bases lying between them. The CDR3 DNA sequence: TGTGCCAGCATCCTAGGGGGGGGCCGCAATCAGCCCCAGCATTTT. This codes for CASILGGGRNQPQHF.

The CDR3 reads CASSLGGLDQPQHF. In nucleotides, the CDR3 is TGTGCCAGCAGTTTGGGAGGGCTCGATCAGCCCCAGCATTTT. The V gene is TRBV28, the J gene TRBJ1-5, with D uncertain. V lost 3 bases and J lost 5, with 11 bases in between. Per germline, CDR1 MDHEN and CDR2 SYDVKM. This CDR3 contains 14 residues.

The CDR3 DNA follows: TGTGCCTGGAGTGTACGCTTGGATAGGTCACCCCTCCACTTT. Amino acid sequence: CAWSVRLDRSPLHF. The V gene is TRBV30, the J gene TRBJ1-6; D ambiguous. This CDR3 is built from 14 residues. The ends were cut back, 0 bases at V and 10 bases at J, with 13 bases in the middle. CDR1 is GTSNPN and CDR2 is SVGIG in the germline V gene (reference sequence).

The chain carries TRBV7-2 and TRBJ2-7; either TRBD1 or TRBD2 may fit D (5 bases each). CDR1 is SGHTA, CDR2 FQGNSA, per germline. The V and J ends lost 3 bases and 2 bases respectively, with 14 bases between them. The CDR3 contains 15 residues. CDR3 DNA: TGTGCCAGCAGCTTTACCGGGACCGATACCTACGAGCAGTACTTC. Its protein product is CASSFTGTDTYEQYF. The full variable domain, its missing parts supplied by reference TRBV7-2 and TRBJ2-7, is GAGVSQSPSNKVTEKGKDVELRCDPISGHTALYWYRQSLGQGLEFLIYFQGNSAPDKSGLPSDRFSAERTGGSVSTLTIQRTQQEDSAVYLCASSFTGTDTYEQYFGPGTRLTVT.

The chain couples TRBV5-5 to TRBJ2-5; D might be TRBD1 (6 bases). The DNA end favors TRBJ2-7, so the J call may be wrong. The CDR3 contains 12 residues. Germline values: CDR1 SGHKS, CDR2 YYEKEE (reference sequence). CDR3 nucleotide sequence: TGTGCCAGCAGCTTCAGGGGCTACGAGCAGTACTTC. It encodes CASSFRGYEQYF.

The table lists this clone with a few counts. V usage is TRBV29-1 and J usage is TRBJ2-3, with 8 bases aligning to TRBD2. J lost 5 bases, V lost 3 bases, and 4 bases had no gene match. There are 13 residues in the CDR3. CDR1 and CDR2 (germline): SQVTM, ANQGSEA. The CDR3 sequence is CSVDSLAGDTQYF. CDR3 bases: TGCAGCGTTGATTCCCTAGCGGGAGATACGCAGTATTTT.

The chain couples TRBV7-2 to TRBJ2-7; TRBD1 matches 7 bases. V lost 5 bases and J lost 2; bases outside the gene matches: 6. Germline V gene sequence: CDR1 SGHTA, CDR2 FQGNSA. CDR3 length: 14 amino acids. The CDR3 spells CASSPGTETYEQYF. CDR3 DNA: TGTGCCAGCAGCCCTGGGACAGAGACCTACGAGCAGTACTTC.

The V call is TRBV29-1, the J call TRBJ1-5; TRBD1 matches 9 bases. With 1 base clipped from V and 7 bases from J, the junction kept 2 bases outside the gene matches. The CDR3 runs 13 residues. Germline CDR1 SQVTM, CDR2 ANQGSEA. CDR3 nucleotides: TGCAGCGTTGAAGTAGGACAGGGGCAGCCCCAGCATTTT. It codes for CSVEVGQGQPQHF. The whole variable domain, filled in from reference TRBV29-1 and TRBJ1-5, reads SAVISQKPSRDICQRGTSLTIQCQVDSQVTMMFWYRQQPGQSLTLIATANQGSEATYESGFVIDKFPISRPNLTFSTLTVSNMSPEDSSIYLCSVEVGQGQPQHFGDGTRLSIL.

This clone was seen once. The rearrangement joins TRBV30 to TRBJ2-3; the match to TRBD1 covers 11 bases. V was pared by 7 bases and J by 5 bases, with 5 bases of the junction left unmatched. Germline CDR1 and CDR2: GTSNPN and SVGIG (reference sequence). The CDR3 is 13 amino acids. CDR3 protein: CASDRGPLDTQYF. The CDR3 coding sequence is TGTGCCTCGGACAGGGGGCCTTTAGATACGCAGTATTTT.

The V call is TRBV27, the J call TRBJ2-7, with TRBD1 matching over 10 bases. V trimming: 3 bases; J trimming: 5 bases; junction bases outside the gene matches: 10. The CDR3 sequence is 16 residues long. Germline V gene sequence: CDR1 MNHEY, CDR2 SMNVEV (reference sequence). CDR3 residues: CASSFGTGEGEDEQYF. CDR3 sequence (DNA): TGTGCCAGCAGTTTTGGGACAGGGGAAGGGGAAGACGAGCAGTACTTC.

The chain joins TRBV2 to TRBJ2-7; D could derive from TRBD1 or TRBD2 (5 bases each). V lost 6 bases and J lost 2, with 14 bases in between. CDR1 is SNHLY, CDR2 FYNNEI, per germline. The CDR3 length is 14 residues. CDR3 loop: CASSRDPSTYEQYF. CDR3 DNA: TGTGCCAGCAGCCGGGACCCATCCACCTACGAGCAGTACTTC. Looking up the rest from reference TRBV2 and TRBJ2-7 gives the full variable domain: EPEVTQTPSHQVTQMGQEVILRCVPISNHLYFYWYRQILGQKVEFLVSFYNNEISEKSEIFDDQFSVERPDGSNFTLKIRSTKLEDSAMYFCASSRDPSTYEQYFGPGTRLTVT.

The gene calls are TRBV5-4 and TRBJ2-5; the D is unclear. CDR1 and CDR2 from the germline V gene are SGHNT and YYREEE (reference sequence). The germline V and J ends were trimmed by 1 base and 0 bases, with 13 bases remaining between them. The CDR3 covers 16 residues. CDR3 sequence: CASSLKRSGDQETQYF. CDR3 bases: TGTGCCAGCAGCTTGAAAAGATCAGGCGACCAAGAGACCCAGTACTTC.

In its sample, this clone was seen once. J is TRBJ1-5 and V is TRBV11-2; possibly TRBD1 for D (6 bases). CDR1 and CDR2 (germline): SGHAT, FQNNGV. The germline V and J ends were trimmed by 5 bases and 4 bases, with 24 bases remaining between them. The CDR3 spans 18 residues. CDR3 amino acids: CASSPGGVGGLGNQPQHF. CDR3 sequence (DNA): TGTGCCAGCAGCCCTGGGGGTGTTGGGGGGCTAGGTAATCAGCCCCAGCATTTT. The full variable domain, with the rest looked up from reference TRBV11-2 and TRBJ1-5, is EAGVAQSPRYKIIEKRQSVAFWCNPISGHATLYWYQQILGQGPKLLIQFQNNGVVDDSQLPKDRFSAERLKGVDSTLKIQPAKLEDSAVYLCASSPGGVGGLGNQPQHFGDGTRLSIL.

V gene TRBV29-1 combines with J gene TRBJ2-2; 8 bases match TRBD1. J lost 7 bases, V lost 0 bases, and 7 bases had no gene match. Germline lookup yields CDR1 SQVTM and CDR2 ANQGSEA. The CDR3 has 15 amino acids. The DNA for the CDR3 is TGCAGCGTTGAAGATCGGACAGGGAATAGCGGGGAGCTGTTTTTT. Amino acid sequence: CSVEDRTGNSGELFF.

V and J are TRBV7-7 and TRBJ2-5; 8 bases fit TRBD1. CDR1 and CDR2 from the germline V gene are SSHAT and FNYEAQ (reference sequence). The CDR3 covers 14 residues. CDR3 coding DNA: TGTGCTAGCCAGGGGGCCTCCCTGTTTGGGGCCCAGTACTTC. This translates into CASQGASLFGAQYF.

The chain links TRBV6-5 to TRBJ2-3; D unclear. V shed 0 bases and J shed 3 bases, with 10 bases lying between them. Germline lookup yields CDR1 MNHEY and CDR2 SVGAGI. The CDR3 consists of 15 residues. The CDR3 is CASSYSAPTTDTQYF. Here the CDR3 DNA reads TGTGCCAGCAGTTACTCGGCTCCCACAACAGATACGCAGTATTTT.

The chain is built from TRBV18 and TRBJ2-7; maybe TRBD1 (6 bases). V lost 3 bases, J lost 6 bases, and 9 bases lay in between. The CDR3 runs to 12 residues. The germline V gene encodes CDR1 KGHSH and CDR2 LQKENI. The CDR3 DNA sequence: TGTGCCAGCTCACCCACAGGGAGCGAGCAGTACTTC. The encoded protein is CASSPTGSEQYF.

The V call is TRBV27, the J call TRBJ2-2; perhaps TRBD1 as D (6 bases). The CDR3 consists of 15 residues. Germline V CDR1 and CDR2: MNHEY, SMNVEV (reference sequence). The germline V and J ends were trimmed by 5 bases and 4 bases, with 14 bases remaining between them. CDR3 sequence: CASSRPGTSTGELFF. CDR3 coding DNA: TGTGCCAGCAGTCGACCCGGGACATCCACCGGGGAGCTGTTTTTT.

V usage is TRBV7-9 and J usage is TRBJ2-7, with D unresolved. The V end was cut by 5 bases, the J end by 7 bases, with 6 bases between. Germline V lookup: CDR1 SEHNR, CDR2 FQNEAQ (reference sequence). The CDR3 has 10 residues. CDR3 sequence: CASSPAEQYF. CDR3 coding DNA: TGTGCCAGCAGCCCCGCGGAGCAGTACTTC.

The chain couples TRBV5-1 to TRBJ1-1, with a tentative D call TRBD1 (6 bases). The germline CDR1 and CDR2 sequences are SGHRS and YFSETQ. V shed 3 bases and J shed 6 bases, with 12 bases lying between them. CDR3 length equals 13 residues. This chain's CDR3 is CASSWERGAEAFF. CDR3 nucleotide sequence: TGCGCCAGCAGCTGGGAAAGGGGGGCTGAAGCTTTCTTT.